A single sample gave rise to the 28 T cell receptor beta chains below, sequenced in a study of T cells in Graves' hyperthyroidism and ophthalmopathy (dated by TCRdb to the late 2010s). Libraries came from multiplex PCR. For sequencing, an Illumina HiSeq 2000 was employed. Amplification of TCR beta CDR3 regions was carried out from RNA transcripts. A first-round RT-PCR of the TCR CDR3 used the HTBI primer set with the Qiagen OneStep RT-PCR kit. TCRdb reran the public reads through fastp at Q25 and MiXCR, keeping productive beta chains. Every entry covers one CDR3 protein and lists the most common genes and DNA from its rows. The sample table shows about 610,000 distinct CDR3 sequences, and around 45% are seen once. Around 7.7% of the sample goes to the ten largest clones. The sequenced material came from peripheral blood or thyroid tissue (not recorded which). The source of these receptors is a woman under 30 with Graves' hyperthyroidism.

This clonotype was observed many times. The V gene is TRBV7-2, the J gene TRBJ1-6; the D is unclear. CDR3 length equals 15 residues. Trimming removed 2 bases at V and 5 bases at J, with 10 bases between. Germline values: CDR1 SGHTA, CDR2 FQGNSA. CDR3 region: CASSLTMADNSPLHF. CDR3 bases: TGTGCCAGCAGCTTAACTATGGCAGATAATTCACCCCTCCACTTT.

This clonotype was observed a few times. This sequence joins TRBV7-2 and TRBJ2-3; 10 bases fit TRBD1. The CDR3 runs to 16 residues. The junction had 3 bases not matched to a gene; V was cut back by 1 base and J by 2 bases. Germline-derived CDR1 and CDR2 are SGHTA and FQGNSA. The CDR3 protein is CASSLGDRGATDTQYF. The CDR3, as DNA: TGTGCCAGCAGCTTAGGGGACAGGGGAGCCACAGATACGCAGTATTTT.

The chain has TRBV6-5 and TRBJ2-2, with a tentative D call TRBD1 (6 bases). V gave up 0 bases and J gave up 2 bases, with 7 bases separating them. The CDR3 has 15 amino acids. Germline lookup yields CDR1 MNHEY and CDR2 SVGAGI. As DNA, the CDR3 is TGTGCCAGCAGTTACTCCAGGGGAAACACCGGGGAGCTGTTTTTT. This translates into CASSYSRGNTGELFF.

This clonotype was seen at least ten times. V usage is TRBV9 and J usage is TRBJ1-2, with 7 positions matching TRBD1. In germline, CDR1 is SGDLS, CDR2 YYNGEE. V dropped 2 bases and J dropped 6; count of bases not matched to a gene: 7. The CDR3 contains 14 residues. CDR3 amino acids: CASSVNRGNNGYTF. The CDR3 nucleotides read TGTGCCAGCAGCGTCAACAGGGGAAATAATGGCTACACCTTC. Full variable domain (outside the CDR3, taken from reference TRBV9 and TRBJ1-2): DSGVTQTPKHLITATGQRVTLRCSPRSGDLSVYWYQQSLDQGLQFLIQYYNGEERAKGNILERFSAQQFPDLHSELNLSSLELGDSALYFCASSVNRGNNGYTFGSGTRLTVV.

This rearrangement joins TRBV10-3 to TRBJ2-7, with 9 nucleotides matching TRBD2. CDR3 length: 14 residues. The germline CDR1 and CDR2 sequences are ENHRY and SYGVKD. V lost 4 bases and J lost 5; bases outside the gene matches: 6. The CDR3 here is CAISAAGGPNEQYF. In DNA form, the CDR3 reads TGTGCCATCAGTGCCGCGGGAGGGCCTAACGAGCAGTACTTC.

The chain employs TRBV6-2 or TRBV6-3 and TRBJ1-1; possible D gene TRBD1, 5 bases. CDR3 length: 15 amino acids. The V gene lost 2 bases and the J gene lost 6 bases, with 16 bases spanning the gap. Germline values: CDR1 MNHEY, CDR2 SVGEGT. This CDR3 is CASSYVREINAEAFF. In nucleotides, the CDR3 is TGTGCCAGCAGTTACGTCAGGGAGATTAACGCTGAAGCTTTCTTT.

As regards this clonotype: With a much larger clone just one base away, this may be a read error. Likely a read error: the CDR3 ends without its conserved phenylalanine or tryptophan. The V gene is TRBV16, the J gene TRBJ1-1; the D gene is possibly TRBD1 (6 bases). The germline V gene encodes CDR1 KGHSY and CDR2 FQNENV. The CDR3 spans 15 residues. The V and J ends lost 5 bases and 0 bases respectively, with 13 bases between them. The CDR3 DNA is TGTGCCAGCAGCAACCGGGACACGCTGAACACTGAAGCTTTCCTT. It encodes CASSNRDTLNTEAFL.

This clonotype appeared many times. V gene TRBV7-9 combines with J gene TRBJ2-2; D gene uncertain. The CDR3 length is 14 residues. The germline V and J ends were trimmed by 2 bases and 0 bases, with 4 bases remaining between them. Per the germline V gene, CDR1 is SEHNR and CDR2 is FQNEAQ (reference sequence). The CDR3 sequence is CASSLHANTGELFF. CDR3 bases: TGTGCCAGCAGCTTACACGCGAACACCGGGGAGCTGTTTTTT.

The chain carries TRBV15 and TRBJ2-7; D is undetermined. From germline, CDR1 is LNHNV and CDR2 YYDKDF (reference sequence). Trimming removed 4 bases at V and 6 bases at J, with 13 bases between. The CDR3 extends over 13 amino acids. The CDR3 coding sequence is TGTGCCACCAGCAAAGGGAACACCGGCGAGCAGTACTTC. The encoded protein is CATSKGNTGEQYF.

The chain is built from TRBV7-4 and TRBJ2-2; D is unresolved. CDR1 and CDR2 (germline): SGHVT, SQSDAQ. Trimming cost V 1 base and J 13 bases, with 22 bases left between them. This CDR3 has 16 amino acids. CDR3 loop: CASSLVGEHASRRLFF. The CDR3 DNA follows: TGTGCCAGCAGCTTAGTAGGAGAGCATGCCTCAAGACGGCTGTTTTTT.

V is TRBV7-2 and J is TRBJ1-2, with D tentatively TRBD1 (6 bases). The V end lost 1 base, the J end lost 4 bases, and 10 bases lay between the germline ends. CDR3 size: 14 residues. Germline CDR1 and CDR2: SGHTA and FQGNSA. The CDR3 here is CASSLGQAPYGYTF. The CDR3, as DNA: TGTGCCAGCAGCTTAGGACAGGCACCCTATGGCTACACCTTC.

This clonotype was seen repeatedly, ten times or more. The J gene is TRBJ1-1, the V gene TRBV20-1; TRBD1 is a possible D gene (5 bases). The germline gives CDR1 DFQATT, CDR2 SNEGSKA (reference sequence). This CDR3 has 13 residues. The V and J ends lost 5 bases and 0 bases respectively, with 10 bases between them. The CDR3 sequence: CSAPRVMNTEAFF. In nucleotides, the CDR3 is TGCAGTGCTCCCAGGGTGATGAACACTGAAGCTTTCTTT.

With respect to this clonotype: A much larger clone sits a single nucleotide away, making a read error possible. The chain recombines TRBV12-5 with TRBJ1-5; D call uncertain. CDR3 length: 13 amino acids. With 5 bases removed from V and 5 bases from J, the gap between germline ends came to 10 bases. Germline V lookup: CDR1 LGHNT, CDR2 FRNRAP. The CDR3 sequence: CASGIYGDQPQHF. The CDR3 DNA follows: TGTGCTAGTGGTATATATGGGGATCAGCCCCAGCATTTT.

This clonotype showed up many times. The chain joins TRBV12-3 or TRBV12-4 to TRBJ2-5, with 7 bases fitting TRBD2. The CDR3 runs to 14 residues. V trimming: 6 bases; J trimming: 7 bases; junction bases outside the gene matches: 11. This CDR3 reads CASSGGSRLGTQYF. The CDR3 DNA follows: TGTGCCAGCAGCGGGGGGTCGCGGCTCGGGACCCAGTACTTC.

This clonotype was seen a handful of times. The V call is TRBV14, the J call TRBJ1-4; perhaps TRBD1 as D (6 bases). Germline V CDR1 and CDR2: SGHDN, FVKESK. V gave up 8 bases and J gave up 0 bases, with 16 bases separating them. The CDR3 covers 16 residues. The CDR3 region has the DNA TGTGCCAGCTCACTCGACAGGAGCGCAACTAATGAAAAACTGTTTTTT. Protein product: CASSLDRSATNEKLFF.

This clonotype was counted a few times. The chain carries TRBV18 and TRBJ1-5; D ambiguous. The length of the CDR3 is 16 residues. CDR1 is KGHSH and CDR2 is LQKENI in the germline V gene. The V end lost 3 bases, the J end lost 14 bases, and 26 bases lay between the germline ends. Here the CDR3 reads CASSPFDLAGTFYEHF. The CDR3 DNA follows: TGTGCCAGCTCACCTTTTGACCTAGCGGGAACTTTCTACGAGCATTTT.

The genes are TRBV2 and TRBJ1-5; D remains unclear. The germline V gene encodes CDR1 SNHLY and CDR2 FYNNEI. The CDR3 runs to 14 residues. V lost 4 bases to trimming and J lost 10 bases, with 17 bases between them. The CDR3 here is CASSVGERGSPQHF. CDR3 sequence (DNA): TGTGCCAGCAGTGTCGGGGAACGGGGATCACCCCAGCATTTT.

The chain employs TRBV5-1 and TRBJ1-5; D is uncertain. The V end lost 0 bases, the J end lost 1 base, and 8 bases lay between the germline ends. CDR1 SGHRS and CDR2 YFSETQ come from the germline V gene. The CDR3 sequence is 15 residues long. CDR3 nucleotide sequence: TGCGCCAGCAGCTTGGACACGCTGAGCAATCAGCCCCAGCATTTT. Amino acids: CASSLDTLSNQPQHF.

This clonotype has just a few counts. The genes are TRBV29-1 and TRBJ2-7; D remains unclear. The better agreement between TRBJ2-1 and the DNA end casts doubt on the J call. Germline CDR1 and CDR2: SQVTM and ANQGSEA. The CDR3 loop spans 11 amino acids. This CDR3 is CSVAGYNEQFF. The CDR3 region has the DNA TGCAGCGTTGCAGGCTACAATGAGCAGTTCTTC.

This clonotype was picked up many times. The chain has TRBV5-8 and TRBJ2-5; D unresolved. CDR3 length equals 15 residues. Trimming pared 0 bases from V and 4 bases from J, leaving 13 bases between. CDR1 is SGHTS, CDR2 YDEGEE, per germline. The CDR3 DNA sequence: TGTGCCAGCAGCTTGGGCCGGGTACCTGGAGAGACCCAGTACTTC. Amino acid sequence: CASSLGRVPGETQYF. Supplemented by reference TRBV5-8 and TRBJ2-5, the full variable domain reads EAGVTQSPTHLIKTRGQQATLRCSPISGHTSVYWYQQALGLGLQFLLWYDEGEERNRGNFPPRFSGRQFPNYSSELNVNALELEDSALYLCASSLGRVPGETQYFGPGTRLLVL.

The rearrangement joins TRBV2 to TRBJ1-5, with D maybe TRBD1 (5 bases). Germline CDR1 is SNHLY and CDR2 is FYNNEI. With 6 bases removed from V and 3 bases from J, the gap between germline ends came to 18 bases. The CDR3 length is 16 residues. CDR3 amino acids: CASRGGRQTLNQPQHF. The CDR3 nucleotides read TGTGCCAGCAGGGGGGGACGGCAAACCCTCAATCAGCCCCAGCATTTT.

This chain connects TRBV29-1 to TRBJ2-7; a weak D match, TRBD2 (6 bases). V gave up 3 bases and J gave up 3 bases, with 15 bases separating them. From germline, CDR1 is SQVTM and CDR2 ANQGSEA. This CDR3 spans 14 amino acids. The CDR3 DNA reads TGCAGCGTTGATGGAGAGGAGGGGTTCTACGAGCAGTACTTC. This encodes CSVDGEEGFYEQYF.

This clonotype was seen ten or more times. This rearrangement joins TRBV3-1 to TRBJ1-6; D uncertain. V dropped 0 bases and J dropped 9 bases, with 6 bases sitting between them. The germline CDR1 and CDR2 sequences are LGHDT and YNNKEL (reference sequence). CDR3 length: 13 residues. CDR3 in DNA: TGTGCCAGCAGCCAAGATGTCGGTTCACCCCTCCACTTT. Translation: CASSQDVGSPLHF. Looking up the rest from reference TRBV3-1 and TRBJ1-6 gives the full variable domain: DTAVSQTPKYLVTQMGNDKSIKCEQNLGHDTMYWYKQDSKKFLKIMFSYNNKELIINETVPNRFSPKSPDKAHLNLHINSLELGDSAVYFCASSQDVGSPLHFGNGTRLTVT.

V is TRBV4-2 and J is TRBJ2-7; weak D call: TRBD1 (5 bases). The CDR3 has 13 amino acids. Between the trimmed V and J ends, which lost 0 bases and 5 bases, there was a span of 8 bases. The germline V gene has CDR1 LGHNA and CDR2 YNFKEQ. CDR3 bases: TGTGCCAGCAGCCAAGAGATAGGGGACGAGCAGTACTTC. Protein: CASSQEIGDEQYF.

This clonotype was seen a handful of times. The chain has TRBV4-3 and TRBJ1-4, with 8 nucleotides matching TRBD1. CDR3 length: 17 residues. V lost 1 base, J lost 0 bases, and 4 bases stayed unmatched. Germline V lookup: CDR1 LGHNA, CDR2 YSLEER. The CDR3 protein is CASSQAPGGSTNEKLFF. CDR3 DNA: TGCGCCAGCAGCCAAGCCCCAGGGGGCTCAACTAATGAAAAACTGTTTTTT.

This clonotype was counted at least ten times. This chain connects TRBV7-9 to TRBJ2-7; 10 bases map to TRBD2. CDR1 is SEHNR and CDR2 is FQNEAQ in the germline V gene (reference sequence). After removal of 5 bases from V and 2 bases from J, the junction contained 6 bases not matched to a gene. The CDR3 has 15 residues. Here the CDR3 DNA reads TGTGCCAGCAGCCGCGGACTAGCGGCGGCCTACGAGCAGTACTTC. It translates to CASSRGLAAAYEQYF.

This clonotype was seen repeatedly, ten times or more. The J gene is TRBJ2-7, the V gene TRBV20-1; D is perhaps TRBD2 (5 bases). Germline V gene data show CDR1 as DFQATT and CDR2 as SNEGSKA (reference sequence). This CDR3 contains 12 residues. V was clipped by 1 base and J by 2 bases, with 6 bases between them. The CDR3 is CSARGLPYEQYF. CDR3 bases: TGCAGTGCTAGAGGACTACCCTACGAGCAGTACTTC.

This clonotype was found many times. This rearrangement joins TRBV20-1 to TRBJ1-2; 9 bases map to TRBD1. The CDR3 loop spans 11 amino acids. CDR1 is DFQATT and CDR2 is SNEGSKA in the germline V gene (reference sequence). DNA for the CDR3: TGCACCGGGACAGGGTGGGAAGGCTACACCTTC. Its protein is CTGTGWEGYTF.